Sequencing of this TCR beta chain was carried out in a study of blood T cell repertoires in COVID-19. Overall study: Spain, Italy and the United States supplied samples that represented acute and convalescent COVID-19. PBMCs, B-cell-depleted T cells, or T cells were the source of the cDNA or gDNA that made up the material.

Seattle patients were enrolled while actively infected and followed longitudinally. Sequenced by immunoSEQ multiplex PCR; TCRdb stores in-frame clones only, minus some. The repertoire consists of more than 350,000 clones, with roughly 90% occurring once and the leading ten covering around 2.8%. The V end lost 2 bases, the J end lost 0 bases, and 10 bases lay between the germline ends. The germline V gene has CDR1 SGHTS and CDR2 YDEGEE. There are 15 residues in the CDR3. Source material: peripheral blood. This sequence joins TRBV5-8 and TRBJ2-3; D remains unclear. This sequence was found in a woman between 25 and 40 years old with COVID-19, enrolled during active disease. The CDR3 spells CASSFGDSSTDTQYF. The DNA of the CDR3 is TGTGCCAGCAGCTTCGGCGACTCTAGCACAGATACGCAGTATTTT.